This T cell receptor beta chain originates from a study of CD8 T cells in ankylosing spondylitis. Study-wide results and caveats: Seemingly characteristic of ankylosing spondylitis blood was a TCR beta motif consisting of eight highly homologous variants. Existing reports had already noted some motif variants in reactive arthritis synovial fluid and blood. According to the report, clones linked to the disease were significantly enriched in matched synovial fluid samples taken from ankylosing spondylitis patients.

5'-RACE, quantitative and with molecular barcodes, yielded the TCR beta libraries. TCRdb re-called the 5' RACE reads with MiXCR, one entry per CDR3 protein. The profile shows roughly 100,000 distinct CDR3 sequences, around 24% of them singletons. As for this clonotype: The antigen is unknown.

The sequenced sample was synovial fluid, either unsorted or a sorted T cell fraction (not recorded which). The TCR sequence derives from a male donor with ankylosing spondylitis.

The CDR3 reads CASRPGTDDTGELFF. CDR3 nucleotides: TGTGCCAGCAGACCCGGGACAGATGACACCGGGGAGCTGTTTTTT. This sequence joins TRBV7-7 and TRBJ2-2, with 7 bases that match TRBD1. CDR3 length: 15 residues. The V segment lost 6 bases and the J segment 3 bases; nucleotides outside the gene matches: 7. Germline CDR1 SSHAT, CDR2 FNYEAQ (reference sequence).